These 23 T cell receptor beta chains were sequenced from one sample in a study of T cell repertoires in cytomegalovirus infection. TCRdb used MiXCR to reprocess the reads, holding one entry per CDR3 protein. The sample shows 270,000 or so distinct CDR3 sequences, over 15% of them seen only once. Sequences were obtained from CD8+ T cells from PBMCs. The receptors come from a human donor in good health (CMV status not recorded). Some clones in this sample may be carry-over from other donors' samples.

This clonotype was seen a handful of times. V and J are TRBV27 and TRBJ2-7; D could derive from TRBD1 or TRBD2 (7 bases each). CDR1 and CDR2 from the germline V gene are MNHEY and SMNVEV (reference sequence). V gave up 4 bases and J gave up 6 bases, with 16 bases separating them. The CDR3 runs to 14 residues. CDR3 sequence: CASSSGGAAAEQYF. CDR3 DNA: TGTGCCAGCAGTTCAGGGGGGGCTGCGGCCGAGCAGTACTTC.

This clonotype was counted at least ten times. The rearrangement uses TRBV5-5 and TRBJ1-1; D remains ambiguous. This CDR3 has 14 residues. Looked up from germline, CDR1 is SGHKS and CDR2 is YYEKEE (reference sequence). The V and J ends lost 3 bases and 3 bases respectively, with 12 bases between them. CDR3 sequence: CASSSGSFDTEAFF. In DNA form, the CDR3 reads TGTGCCAGCAGCTCCGGGTCATTCGACACTGAAGCTTTCTTT.

This clonotype was seen more than once but under ten times. CDR3 sequence (DNA): TGTGCCAGTAGTATTCAGGAAAATCAGCCCCAGCATTTT. Translation gives CASSIQENQPQHF. The chain has TRBV19 and TRBJ1-5; D unclear. Trimming took off 3 bases at V and 4 bases at J, with 7 bases between the two ends. Per germline, CDR1 LNHDA and CDR2 SQIVND (reference sequence). The CDR3 has 13 residues.

This clonotype turned up a few times. The J gene is TRBJ2-1, the V gene TRBV5-8, with D possibly TRBD2 on 5 matching bases. The V gene lost 3 bases and the J gene lost 0 bases, with 19 bases spanning the gap. This CDR3 is built from 18 residues. Per germline, CDR1 SGHTS and CDR2 YDEGEE. The CDR3 sequence is CASSWAPLDSSSYNEQFF. The DNA of the CDR3 is TGTGCCAGCAGCTGGGCCCCGTTGGACTCCAGCTCCTACAATGAGCAGTTCTTC.

The rearrangement joins TRBV28 to TRBJ1-1; possibly TRBD1 for D (5 bases). Germline V CDR1 and CDR2: MDHEN, SYDVKM. There are 15 residues in the CDR3. With 1 base removed from V and 1 base from J, the gap between germline ends came to 10 bases. The CDR3 DNA reads TGTGCCAGCAGTTTATTCAGGGACCAGAACACTGAAGCTTTCTTT. It codes for CASSLFRDQNTEAFF.

This clonotype showed up many times. The rearrangement joins TRBV12-3 or TRBV12-4 to TRBJ2-3, with TRBD2 identical over 9 bases. The CDR3 totals 16 residues. Germline trimming cut 8 bases from V and 2 bases from J; bases unmatched to any gene: 11. CDR3 bases: TGTGCCAGCCTGGGGGCTAGCGGGGCATTCACAGATACGCAGTATTTT. This gives the protein CASLGASGAFTDTQYF.

This CDR3 is CSARDLAGVFYNEQFF. As DNA, the CDR3 is TGCAGTGCTAGAGATCTAGCGGGGGTTTTCTACAATGAGCAGTTCTTC. This chain links TRBV20-1 with TRBJ2-1; TRBD2 aligns across 10 bases. CDR1 DFQATT and CDR2 SNEGSKA come from the germline V gene (reference sequence). The CDR3 is 16 residues long. J lost 3 bases, V lost 0 bases, and 5 bases had no gene match.

This clonotype has more than one count but fewer than ten. The rearrangement links TRBV20-1 to TRBJ2-1; no firm D call. Germline CDR1 reads DFQATT; CDR2 reads SNEGSKA (reference sequence). This CDR3 comprises 15 residues. The V end lost 3 bases, the J end lost 2 bases, and 14 bases lay between the germline ends. The CDR3 loop is CSASSHSRTYNEQFF. The DNA for the CDR3 is TGCAGTGCTAGCAGCCACAGCAGAACCTACAATGAGCAGTTCTTC.

This clonotype was counted many times. The chain combines TRBV7-9 with TRBJ1-2, with D unresolved. CDR3 size: 15 residues. Trimming cost V 5 bases and J 5 bases, with 18 bases left between them. Germline V CDR1 and CDR2: SEHNR, FQNEAQ (reference sequence). CDR3 amino acids: CASSGLKNEIYGYTF. CDR3 nucleotides: TGTGCCAGCAGCGGGCTTAAAAACGAAATATATGGCTACACCTTC.

This clonotype was observed a handful of times. The chain joins TRBV7-3 to TRBJ2-1; the match to TRBD1 covers 7 bases. Germline V gene sequence: CDR1 SGHTA, CDR2 FQGTGA. CDR3 length: 14 residues. The V gene end was trimmed by 3 bases and the J gene end by 5 bases; junction bases not matched to a gene: 4. The DNA for the CDR3 is TGTGCCAGCAGCTTTGGGACAGCCGACAATGAGCAGTTCTTC. It yields the protein CASSFGTADNEQFF.

In this sample, this clonotype turned up a few times. This chain joins TRBV3-1 and TRBJ1-1; no definite D call. The germline CDR1 and CDR2 sequences are LGHDT and YNNKEL (reference sequence). Trimming removed 1 base at V and 8 bases at J, with 14 bases between. The CDR3 has 14 amino acids. CDR3 sequence: CASSQASFGREAFF. DNA for the CDR3: TGTGCCAGCAGCCAAGCCTCCTTTGGCCGAGAAGCTTTCTTT.

V and J are TRBV19 and TRBJ2-7; weak D call: TRBD2 (6 bases). The CDR3 spans 15 residues. Trimming removed 1 base at V and 3 bases at J, with 13 bases between. Germline CDR1 reads LNHDA; CDR2 reads SQIVND (reference sequence). The CDR3 loop reads CASSIGGGKDYEQYF. For the CDR3, the DNA is TGTGCCAGTAGTATAGGTGGAGGGAAGGACTACGAGCAGTACTTC.

There are many counts of this clonotype. The gene calls are TRBV5-6 and TRBJ1-5; 8 bases are a match to TRBD1. Germline CDR1 reads SGHDT; CDR2 reads YYEEEE. The CDR3 is 18 amino acids. V shed 4 bases, J shed 0 bases, and the junction held 12 bases outside the gene matches. The CDR3 sequence: CASSRGTGARYSNQPQHF. The CDR3 DNA reads TGTGCCAGCAGCCGTGGGACAGGAGCTCGGTATAGCAATCAGCCCCAGCATTTT.

The V and J genes are TRBV29-1 and TRBJ1-2; D is possibly TRBD1 (5 bases). With 1 base removed from V and 7 bases from J, the gap between germline ends came to 10 bases. This CDR3 is 12 amino acids long. Germline assignment: CDR1 SQVTM and CDR2 ANQGSEA. The CDR3 is CSVEARGGGYTF. The CDR3 coding sequence is TGCAGCGTTGAAGCGAGGGGCGGTGGCTACACCTTC.

The table lists this clonotype with a few counts. The chain employs TRBV3-1 and TRBJ2-5, with a tentative D call TRBD2 (6 bases). CDR3 length: 18 amino acids. V was cut by 0 bases and J by 0 bases, with 17 bases left in between. The germline CDR1 and CDR2 sequences are LGHDT and YNNKEL (reference sequence). The CDR3 sequence is CASSQEWSGTVYQETQYF. The CDR3 nucleotides read TGTGCCAGCAGCCAAGAATGGAGTGGGACTGTGTACCAAGAGACCCAGTACTTC.

This clonotype was counted between two and nine times. The chain carries TRBV7-6 and TRBJ2-7; 8 bases line up with TRBD2. The junction had 7 bases not matched to a gene; V was cut back by 0 bases and J by 6 bases. Looked up from germline, CDR1 is SGHVS and CDR2 is FNYEAQ. The CDR3 has 15 amino acids. The CDR3 nucleotides are TGTGCCAGCAGCTTAGCCGGGGGGGTCCCCTCCGAGCAGTACTTC. It is translated as CASSLAGGVPSEQYF.

The chain recombines TRBV12-3 or TRBV12-4 with TRBJ2-4; 7 bases align to TRBD1. There are 15 residues in the CDR3. The ends lost 4 bases at V and 7 bases at J; junction bases unmatched: 10. The CDR3 DNA sequence: TGTGCCAGCAGTTCGACCAAGACAGGGTTGAACATTCAGTACTTC. Translated: CASSSTKTGLNIQYF.

This clonotype was counted ten times or more. The DNA for the CDR3 is TGTGCCAGCAGCTCCCGACTCCCAGGGACCCGGAACACCGGGGAGCTGTTTTTT. Translation: CASSSRLPGTRNTGELFF. V gene TRBV7-9 combines with J gene TRBJ2-2; D possibly uses TRBD1 or TRBD2 (5 bases each). V lost 4 bases, J lost 1 base, and 19 bases lay in between. CDR1 SEHNR and CDR2 FQNEAQ come from the germline V gene (reference sequence). The CDR3 runs to 18 residues.

This clonotype was seen only a few times. The chain uses TRBV12-3 or TRBV12-4 and TRBJ1-1; no clear D. This CDR3 is 13 amino acids long. Trimming left V 3 bases short and J 7 bases short, with 12 bases between. CDR3 loop: CASSFTSPHEAFF. In nucleotides, the CDR3 is TGTGCCAGCAGTTTTACGTCGCCACATGAAGCTTTCTTT.

This clonotype was found a few times. The chain recombines TRBV2 with TRBJ2-3, with TRBD2 matching 11 bases. The CDR3 covers 15 residues. CDR1 and CDR2 from the germline V gene are SNHLY and FYNNEI. The V gene end was trimmed by 6 bases and the J gene end by 4 bases; junction bases not matched to a gene: 6. The CDR3: CASSTSGGSSDTQYF. CDR3 nucleotides: TGTGCCAGCAGCACTAGCGGGGGTTCATCAGATACGCAGTATTTT.

The chain combines TRBV5-1 with TRBJ1-2; the match to TRBD1 covers 7 bases. The CDR3 contains 15 residues. V trimming: 4 bases; J trimming: 4 bases; junction bases outside the gene matches: 10. Germline V gene lookup returns CDR1 SGHRS and CDR2 YFSETQ. The DNA of the CDR3 is TGCGCCAGCAGCGGCCCCAAGGGGGCTGGCTATGGCTACACCTTC. It specifies CASSGPKGAGYGYTF.

V usage is TRBV7-9 and J usage is TRBJ1-5; D ambiguous. The CDR3 contains 13 residues. Per the germline V gene, CDR1 is SEHNR and CDR2 is FQNEAQ (reference sequence). Trimming cost V 10 bases and J 2 bases, with 12 bases left between them. The CDR3 reads CATNGGGNQPQHF. The CDR3 DNA reads TGTGCCACCAACGGCGGCGGCAATCAGCCCCAGCATTTT.

The chain carries TRBV10-3 and TRBJ2-1, with D possibly being TRBD2 (6 bases). The CDR3 is 16 amino acids. Germline loops: CDR1 ENHRY, CDR2 SYGVKD. Trimming stripped 5 bases from V and 0 bases from J, with 14 bases between. The CDR3 loop is CAISSGTGSSYNEQFF. CDR3 coding DNA: TGTGCCATCAGTTCGGGGACTGGGAGCTCCTACAATGAGCAGTTCTTC.